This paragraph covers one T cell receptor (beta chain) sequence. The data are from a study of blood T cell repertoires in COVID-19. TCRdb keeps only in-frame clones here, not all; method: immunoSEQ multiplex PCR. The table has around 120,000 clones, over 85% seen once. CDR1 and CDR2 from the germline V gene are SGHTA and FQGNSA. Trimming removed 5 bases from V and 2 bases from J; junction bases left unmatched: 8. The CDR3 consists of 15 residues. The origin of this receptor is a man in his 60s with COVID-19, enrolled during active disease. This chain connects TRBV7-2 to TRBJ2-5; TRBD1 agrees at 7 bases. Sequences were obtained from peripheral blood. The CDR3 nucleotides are TGTGCCAGCAGCCCCTGGGCAGGGGGTCAAGAGACCCAGTACTTC. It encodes CASSPWAGGQETQYF.